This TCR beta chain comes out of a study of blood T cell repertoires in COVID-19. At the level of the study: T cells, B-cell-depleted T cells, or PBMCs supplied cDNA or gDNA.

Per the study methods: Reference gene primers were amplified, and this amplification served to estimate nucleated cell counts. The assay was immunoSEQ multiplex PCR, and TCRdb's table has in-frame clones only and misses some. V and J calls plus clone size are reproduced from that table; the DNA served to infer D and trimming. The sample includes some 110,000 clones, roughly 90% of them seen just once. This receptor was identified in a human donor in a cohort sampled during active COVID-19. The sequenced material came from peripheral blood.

CDR3 DNA sequence: TGTGCCAGCAGTCGACAGGTAATAAGCAATCAGCCCCAGCATTTT. Translation gives CASSRQVISNQPQHF. The V and J genes are TRBV2 and TRBJ1-5, with D possibly TRBD1 on 6 matching bases. V was trimmed by 5 bases and J by 1 base, leaving 12 bases between them. The germline V gene encodes CDR1 SNHLY and CDR2 FYNNEI. The CDR3 has 15 amino acids. Filled out from reference TRBV2 and TRBJ1-5, the complete variable domain reads EPEVTQTPSHQVTQMGQEVILRCVPISNHLYFYWYRQILGQKVEFLVSFYNNEISEKSEIFDDQFSVERPDGSNFTLKIRSTKLEDSAMYFCASSRQVISNQPQHFGDGTRLSIL.